The TCR beta chain described here comes from a study of Graves' ophthalmopathy and Graves' hyperthyroidism. The CDR3 loop spans 18 amino acids. Trimming took 6 bases from V and 7 from J, leaving 31 bases between them. There are many counts of this clonotype. Scientists amplified the TCR beta CDR3 regions from RNA transcripts. HTBI primers served in a first-round RT-PCR, which a second-round multiplex PCR followed. TCRdb reanalysed the multiplex PCR reads using MiXCR and keeps one entry per CDR3 protein. This table has about 370,000 distinct CDR3 sequences, approximately 20% appearing once. V gene TRBV12-3 or TRBV12-4 combines with J gene TRBJ2-7; D assignment may be TRBD1 or TRBD2 (6 bases each). Sequenced material: peripheral blood. This TCR came from a young woman with Graves' ophthalmopathy. The CDR3 DNA is TGTGCCAGCAGGATACCGGGACACCTAGCGCCGCGTCCCAGGGAGCAGTACTTC. Translated: CASRIPGHLAPRPREQYF.